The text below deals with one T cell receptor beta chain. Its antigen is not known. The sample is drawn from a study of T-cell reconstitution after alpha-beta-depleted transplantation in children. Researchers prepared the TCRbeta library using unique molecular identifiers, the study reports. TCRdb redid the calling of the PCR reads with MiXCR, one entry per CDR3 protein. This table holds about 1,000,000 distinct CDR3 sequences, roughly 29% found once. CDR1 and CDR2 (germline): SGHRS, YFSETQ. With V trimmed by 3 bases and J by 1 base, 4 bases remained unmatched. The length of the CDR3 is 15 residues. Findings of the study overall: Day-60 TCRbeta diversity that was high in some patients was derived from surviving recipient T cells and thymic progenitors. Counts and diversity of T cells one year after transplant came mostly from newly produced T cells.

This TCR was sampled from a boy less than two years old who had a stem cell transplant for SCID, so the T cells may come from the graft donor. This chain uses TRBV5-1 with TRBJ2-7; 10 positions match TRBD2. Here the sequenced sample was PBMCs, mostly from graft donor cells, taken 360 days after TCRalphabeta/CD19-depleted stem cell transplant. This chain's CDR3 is CASSYGLAASYEQYF. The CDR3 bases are TGCGCCAGCAGCTACGGACTAGCGGCATCCTACGAGCAGTACTTC.